These T cell receptor beta chains were read from a single sample in a study of blood T cell repertoires in COVID-19. Repertoires were generated with immunoSEQ multiplex PCR, while TCRdb's copy carries only in-frame clones and drops some. The table has some 380,000 clones, more than 75% seen once; the top ten hold 1.3%. The sequenced sample consisted of PBMCs or T cells enriched from blood (not recorded which). These TCRs come from a man aged 30-40 years who had recovered from COVID-19. CDR3s include the opening cysteine and the closing phenylalanine or tryptophan. A D gene is named only where the DNA matches it firmly. Rows give clone size only sometimes, using once, few, many, or a class for an expanded clone.

d_call j_call clone_size v_call cdr3_aa cdr3_nt
NA TRBJ2-2 NA TRBV4-1 CASSQDWANTGELFF TGCGCCAGCAGCCAAGATTGGGCTAACACCGGGGAGCTGTTTTTT
TRBD2 TRBJ2-1 few TRBV11-2 CASSATGGASDEQFF TGTGCCAGCAGCGCAACCGGGGGGGCGTCAGATGAGCAGTTCTTC
NA TRBJ1-2 NA TRBV7-2 CASSLGAEREQNGYTF TGTGCCAGCAGCTTAGGGGCGGAAAGGGAGCAGAATGGCTACACCTTC
TRBD1 TRBJ1-2 NA TRBV12-3/TRBV12-4 CASSRGQAGYTF TGTGCCAGCAGCCGGGGACAGGCGGGCTACACCTTC
NA TRBJ2-4 NA TRBV7-3 CASSSTGISNIQYF TGTGCCAGCAGCTCCACGGGGATTTCAAACATTCAGTACTTC
NA TRBJ1-2 few TRBV18 CASSPAPGLYGYTF TGTGCCAGCTCACCGGCTCCAGGGCTTTATGGCTACACCTTC
NA TRBJ1-2 NA TRBV19 CASSISLLRRDYGYTF TGTGCCAGTAGTATCTCCCTACTTAGACGGGACTATGGCTACACCTTC
NA TRBJ2-7 NA TRBV5-6 CASSLGTTKQYF TGTGCCAGCAGCTTGGGAACCACTAAGCAGTACTTC
TRBD1 TRBJ1-1 NA TRBV12-3/TRBV12-4 CASAGGEAFF TGTGCCAGTGCAGGGGGTGAAGCTTTCTTT
TRBD1 TRBJ2-5 NA TRBV6-1 CASSEGGQGKETQYF TGTGCCAGCAGTGAAGGGGGACAGGGAAAAGAGACCCAGTACTTC
TRBD1 TRBJ2-7 NA TRBV6-5 CASSSGQGISYEQYF TGTGCCAGCAGTTCGGGACAGGGGATCTCCTACGAGCAGTACTTC
TRBD1 TRBJ1-6 once TRBV14 CASSARQGASNNSPLHF TGTGCCAGCAGCGCTCGACAGGGGGCAAGTAATAATTCACCCCTCCACTTT
TRBD2 TRBJ2-3 NA TRBV7-2 CASSELAGESWNTQYF TGTGCCAGCAGCGAACTAGCGGGGGAGAGCTGGAATACGCAGTATTTT
NA TRBJ1-1 NA TRBV9 CASSVLMAGEAFF TGTGCCAGCAGCGTATTGATGGCAGGGGAAGCTTTCTTT
TRBD1 TRBJ1-1 NA TRBV5-1 CASSLAQGGMNTEAFF TGCGCCAGCAGCTTGGCCCAGGGGGGAATGAACACTGAAGCTTTCTTT
TRBD1 TRBJ1-4 NA TRBV6-5 CASSNRGSMEKLFF TGTGCCAGCAGTAACAGGGGGTCAATGGAAAAACTGTTTTTT
TRBD2 TRBJ2-7 NA TRBV3-1/TRBV3-2 CASSQPSGTYEQYF TGTGCCAGCAGCCAACCTAGCGGAACTTACGAGCAGTACTTC
NA TRBJ1-3 NA TRBV9 CASSQDILHSSGNTIYF TGTGCCAGCAGCCAGGACATTTTACACTCCTCTGGAAACACCATATATTTT
NA TRBJ2-1 NA TRBV6-6 CASRHGGAVDEQFF TGTGCCAGCAGACACGGAGGTGCTGTGGATGAGCAGTTCTTC
NA TRBJ2-1 NA TRBV12-5 CASVRGGNAYNEQFF TGTGCTAGTGTTCGAGGAGGGAATGCCTACAATGAGCAGTTCTTC
NA TRBJ2-1 NA TRBV2 CATARLVSDEQFF TGTGCCACGGCTCGACTAGTCTCCGATGAGCAGTTCTTC
TRBD1 TRBJ2-3 NA TRBV5-1 CASSIGQGADTQYF TGCGCCAGCAGCATCGGACAGGGCGCAGATACGCAGTATTTT
TRBD2 TRBJ2-1 NA TRBV18 CASSPSRAGGNNEQFF TGTGCCAGCTCACCCTCTCGAGCGGGGGGAAACAATGAGCAGTTCTTC
NA TRBJ2-3 NA TRBV2 CASSRDGGGTDTQYF TGTGCCAGCAGCCGGGATGGCGGGGGCACAGATACGCAGTATTTT
NA TRBJ1-2 NA TRBV10-2 CASTDINYGYTF TGCGCCAGCACGGACATTAACTATGGCTACACCTTC
NA TRBJ1-1 NA TRBV5-1 CASSLDALSTMNTEAFF TGCGCCAGCAGCTTGGATGCACTATCGACCATGAACACTGAAGCTTTCTTT
TRBD2 TRBJ2-2 NA TRBV4-3 CASSQGGGAPANTGELFF TGCGCCAGCAGCCAAGGCGGGGGGGCCCCCGCGAACACCGGGGAGCTGTTTTTT
NA TRBJ2-5 NA TRBV5-1 CASSPGTQETQYF TGCGCCAGCAGCCCAGGGACACAAGAGACCCAGTACTTC
TRBD1 TRBJ2-2 NA TRBV27 CASSTGYTGELFF TGTGCCAGTTCGACAGGGTACACCGGGGAGCTGTTTTTT
NA TRBJ1-2 NA TRBV3-1/TRBV3-2 CASSQALGGYTF TGTGCCAGCAGCCAAGCCCTAGGTGGCTACACCTTC
TRBD1 TRBJ1-1 NA TRBV7-8 CASSVAGTENTEAFF TGTGCCAGCAGCGTAGCCGGGACAGAGAACACTGAAGCTTTCTTT
TRBD2 TRBJ2-5 NA TRBV29-1 CSVEDPLAGGLIQETQYF TGCAGCGTTGAAGACCCCTTAGCGGGGGGCCTCATACAAGAGACCCAGTACTTC
NA TRBJ2-2 NA TRBV7-9 CAISRAGSNGGELFF TGTGCCATCTCTAGGGCAGGGTCGAATGGCGGGGAGCTGTTTTTT
NA TRBJ2-7 NA TRBV2 CASSDEQRMYF TGTGCCAGCAGTGACGAGCAGAGGATGTACTTC
NA TRBJ1-2 NA TRBV7-9 CASSSHDRANYGYTF TGTGCCAGCAGCTCACATGACAGAGCTAACTATGGCTACACCTTC
TRBD1 TRBJ1-1 once TRBV7-9 CASSNPRQGGTEAFF TGTGCCAGCAGCAACCCTAGACAGGGTGGGACTGAAGCTTTCTTT
TRBD1 TRBJ1-5 NA TRBV10-2 CASSETMDRGSFNQPQHF TGCGCCAGCAGTGAGACAATGGACAGGGGCTCCTTCAATCAGCCCCAGCATTTT
TRBD1 TRBJ1-1 NA TRBV18 CASSLWDRVDTEAFF TGTGCCAGCTCACTTTGGGACAGGGTCGACACTGAAGCTTTCTTT
NA TRBJ1-6 NA TRBV7-3 CASSLGGVGSPLHF TGTGCCAGCAGCTTAGGAGGGGTAGGGTCACCCCTCCACTTT
TRBD1 TRBJ2-1 NA TRBV14 CASSQFRRTGLYNEQFF TGTGCCAGCAGCCAATTCCGTCGGACAGGGCTTTACAATGAGCAGTTCTTC
TRBD1 TRBJ1-2 few TRBV7-9 CASSGDRGRTHYGYTF TGTGCCAGCAGCGGCGACAGGGGACGGACCCACTATGGCTACACCTTC
NA TRBJ2-3 NA TRBV9 CASSPWTTPDTQYF TGTGCCAGCAGCCCTTGGACTACCCCAGATACGCAGTATTTT
NA TRBJ2-7 NA TRBV11-2 CASSLEGGNREQYF TGTGCCAGCAGCCTCGAAGGGGGAAATCGCGAGCAGTACTTC
NA TRBJ1-1 once TRBV3-1/TRBV3-2 CASSRASGENTEAFF TGTGCCAGCAGTCGCGCCTCCGGGGAGAACACTGAAGCTTTCTTT
NA TRBJ1-4 NA TRBV4-2 CASSQDPYSKNEKLFF TGTGCCAGCAGCCAAGATCCGTACAGCAAAAATGAAAAACTGTTTTTT